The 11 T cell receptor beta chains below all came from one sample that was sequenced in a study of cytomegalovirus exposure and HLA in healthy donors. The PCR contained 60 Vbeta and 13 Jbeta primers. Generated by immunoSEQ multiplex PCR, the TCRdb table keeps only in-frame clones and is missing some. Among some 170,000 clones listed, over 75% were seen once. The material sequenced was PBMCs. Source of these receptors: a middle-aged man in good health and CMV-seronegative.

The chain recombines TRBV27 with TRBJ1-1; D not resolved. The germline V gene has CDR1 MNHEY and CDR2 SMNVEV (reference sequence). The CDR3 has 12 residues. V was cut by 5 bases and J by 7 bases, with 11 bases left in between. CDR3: CASSLPAGEAFF. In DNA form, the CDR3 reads TGTGCCAGCAGTCTCCCCGCGGGTGAAGCTTTCTTT.

CDR3 in amino acids: CASSESRLGVGEQYF. The CDR3 coding sequence is TGCGCCAGCAGTGAGTCGAGGCTAGGTGTCGGCGAGCAGTACTTC. V gene TRBV10-1 combines with J gene TRBJ2-7; D gene uncertain. The CDR3 totals 15 residues. V lost 0 bases, J lost 6 bases, and 15 bases lay in between. Germline CDR1 and CDR2: WNHNN and SYGVQD (reference sequence).

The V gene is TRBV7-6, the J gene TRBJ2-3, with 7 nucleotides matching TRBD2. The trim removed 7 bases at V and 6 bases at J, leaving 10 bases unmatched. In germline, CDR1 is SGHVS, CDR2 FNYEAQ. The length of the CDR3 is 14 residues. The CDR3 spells CASTWGGSSDTQYF. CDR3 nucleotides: TGTGCCAGCACCTGGGGGGGTTCATCTGATACGCAGTATTTT.

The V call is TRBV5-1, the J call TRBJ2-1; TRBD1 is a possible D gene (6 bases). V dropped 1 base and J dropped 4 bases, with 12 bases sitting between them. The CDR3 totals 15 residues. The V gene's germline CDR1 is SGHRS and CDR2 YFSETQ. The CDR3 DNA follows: TGCGCCAGCAGCTTGTTCAGGGGCGAGTACAATGAGCAGTTCTTC. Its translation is CASSLFRGEYNEQFF. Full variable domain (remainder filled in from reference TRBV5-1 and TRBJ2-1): KAGVTQTPRYLIKTRGQQVTLSCSPISGHRSVSWYQQTPGQGLQFLFEYFSETQRNKGNFPGRFSGRQFSNSRSEMNVSTLELGDSALYLCASSLFRGEYNEQFFGPGTRLTVL.

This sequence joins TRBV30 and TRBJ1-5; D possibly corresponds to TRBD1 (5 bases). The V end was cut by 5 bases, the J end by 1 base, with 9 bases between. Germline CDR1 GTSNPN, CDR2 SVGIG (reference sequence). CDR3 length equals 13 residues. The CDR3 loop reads CAWGRQSNQPQHF. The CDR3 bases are TGTGCCTGGGGAAGACAGAGCAATCAGCCCCAGCATTTT.

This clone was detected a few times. CDR3 nucleotide sequence: TGCGCCAGCAGCTTGACAGTTCTTAACTATGGCTACACCTTC. As protein: CASSLTVLNYGYTF. This chain connects TRBV5-1 to TRBJ1-2, with unresolved D. Germline V gene sequence: CDR1 SGHRS, CDR2 YFSETQ. The CDR3 is 14 amino acids. V lost 1 base and J 1 base, leaving 8 bases between the germline ends. Filled out from reference TRBV5-1 and TRBJ1-2, the complete variable domain reads KAGVTQTPRYLIKTRGQQVTLSCSPISGHRSVSWYQQTPGQGLQFLFEYFSETQRNKGNFPGRFSGRQFSNSRSEMNVSTLELGDSALYLCASSLTVLNYGYTFGSGTRLTVV.

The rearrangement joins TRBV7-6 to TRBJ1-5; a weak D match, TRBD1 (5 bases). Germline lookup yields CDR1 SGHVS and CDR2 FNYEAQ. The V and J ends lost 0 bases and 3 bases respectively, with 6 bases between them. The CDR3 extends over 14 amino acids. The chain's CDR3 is CASSLAGANQPQHF. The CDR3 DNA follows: TGTGCCAGCAGCTTAGCAGGGGCCAATCAGCCCCAGCATTTT. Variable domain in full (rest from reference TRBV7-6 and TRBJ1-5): GAGVSQSPRYKVTKRGQDVALRCDPISGHVSLYWYRQALGQGPEFLTYFNYEAQQDKSGLPNDRFSAERPEGSISTLTIQRTEQRDSAMYRCASSLAGANQPQHFGDGTRLSIL.

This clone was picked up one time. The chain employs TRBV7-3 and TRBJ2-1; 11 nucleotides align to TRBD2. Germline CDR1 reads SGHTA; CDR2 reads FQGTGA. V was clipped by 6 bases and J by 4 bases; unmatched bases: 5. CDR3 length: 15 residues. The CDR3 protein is CASRSGLAEYNEQFF. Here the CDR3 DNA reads TGTGCCAGCAGGTCGGGACTAGCGGAATACAATGAGCAGTTCTTC.

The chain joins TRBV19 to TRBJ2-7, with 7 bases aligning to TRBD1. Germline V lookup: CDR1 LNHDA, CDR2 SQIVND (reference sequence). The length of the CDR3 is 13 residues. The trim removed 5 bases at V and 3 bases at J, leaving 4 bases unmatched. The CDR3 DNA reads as TGTGCCAGTAGTCCGGGACAGATCTACGAGCAGTACTTC. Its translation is CASSPGQIYEQYF.

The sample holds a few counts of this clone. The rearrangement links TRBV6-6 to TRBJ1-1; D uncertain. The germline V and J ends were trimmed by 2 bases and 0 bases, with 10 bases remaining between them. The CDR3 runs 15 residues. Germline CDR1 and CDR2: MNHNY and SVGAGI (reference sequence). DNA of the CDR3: TGTGCCAGCAGTTACGGCTCGGAGATGAACACTGAAGCTTTCTTT. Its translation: CASSYGSEMNTEAFF.

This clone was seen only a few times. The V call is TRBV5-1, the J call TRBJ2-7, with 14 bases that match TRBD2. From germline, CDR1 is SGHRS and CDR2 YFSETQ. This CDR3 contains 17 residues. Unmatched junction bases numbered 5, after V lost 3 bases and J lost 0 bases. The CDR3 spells CASSSGLAGVISYEQYF. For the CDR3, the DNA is TGCGCCAGCAGCTCGGGACTAGCGGGGGTCATCTCCTACGAGCAGTACTTC.